Listed here is a single TCR beta chain. Germline-derived CDR1 and CDR2 are SGHVS and FQNEAQ. V shed 5 bases and J shed 11 bases, with 25 bases lying between them. The CDR3 is 16 amino acids. This record belongs to a study of blood T cell repertoires in COVID-19. About the research overall: Some COVID-19 samples were acute and others convalescent; all came from the United States, Italy and Spain. In each case, the material was cDNA or gDNA derived from T cells, B-cell-depleted T cells, or PBMCs.

As processed by the authors: It was from reference gene primer amplification that nucleated cell counts were estimated. Profiling relied on immunoSEQ multiplex PCR, and the TCRdb table lists in-frame clones only, not all of them. D and trimming come from the DNA, and the V and J calls and clone size come from that table. The sample has approximately 260,000 clones, around 87% seen once. Participants came from some 23 US areas, aged roughly 18 to 95 years. Sequences were obtained from PBMCs or T cells enriched from blood (not recorded which). This clonotype originated in a woman aged 40 to 50 with acute COVID-19. This sequence joins TRBV7-8 and TRBJ1-5, with D maybe TRBD1 (6 bases). The CDR3 DNA sequence: TGTGCCAGCAGCCCCCAGCCCAGGGGCGGCTTTGGGACCCAGCATTTT. This encodes CASSPQPRGGFGTQHF.